This is a list of T cell receptor beta chains from one sample in a study of control samples from healthy donors and cancer patients. TCRdb keeps only in-frame clones here, not all; method: immunoSEQ multiplex PCR. The data show almost 90,000 clones, around 85% seen once. Sequencing input: blood. Source of these receptors: a woman aged 40 to 50 in good health. Both conserved end residues are part of each CDR3. D genes are given only for firm matches. Only part of the rows carry a size: once, few, many, or a class if the clone is expanded.

j_call: TRBJ2-2; d_call: TRBD1; clone_size: -; v_call: TRBV5-5; cdr3_aa: CASSRQGSPGELFF; cdr3_nt: TGTGCCAGCAGCCGACAGGGGTCCCCCGGGGAGCTGTTTTTT
j_call: TRBJ1-5; d_call: TRBD1; clone_size: -; v_call: TRBV6-6; cdr3_aa: CASSYSRTGGYQPQHF; cdr3_nt: TGTGCCAGCAGTTACTCGAGAACAGGGGGCTATCAGCCCCAGCATTTT
j_call: TRBJ1-1; d_call: -; clone_size: -; v_call: TRBV3-1/TRBV3-2; cdr3_aa: CASSQPSYTEAFF; cdr3_nt: TGTGCCAGCAGCCAACCTTCATACACTGAAGCTTTCTTT
j_call: TRBJ1-5; d_call: -; clone_size: -; v_call: TRBV30; cdr3_aa: CAWSVPQGTQHF; cdr3_nt: TGTGCCTGGAGTGTACCTCAGGGTACCCAGCATTTT
j_call: TRBJ2-3; d_call: TRBD2; clone_size: few; v_call: TRBV30; cdr3_aa: CAWSQLAGGSTDTQYF; cdr3_nt: TGTGCCTGGAGTCAACTAGCGGGGGGTTCCACAGATACGCAGTATTTT
j_call: TRBJ1-6; d_call: -; clone_size: medium-sized; v_call: TRBV5-4; cdr3_aa: CASSDGRHQDNSPLHF; cdr3_nt: TGTGCCAGCAGCGATGGACGGCACCAGGATAATTCACCCCTCCACTTT
j_call: TRBJ2-1; d_call: TRBD2; clone_size: -; v_call: TRBV10-1; cdr3_aa: CASSRLAGVNEQFF; cdr3_nt: TGCGCCAGCAGTCGGCTAGCGGGGGTGAATGAGCAGTTCTTC
j_call: TRBJ2-2; d_call: -; clone_size: -; v_call: TRBV4-3; cdr3_aa: CASSQVEAVRGTGELFF; cdr3_nt: TGCGCCAGCAGCCAAGTCGAGGCGGTACGGGGCACCGGGGAGCTGTTTTTT
j_call: TRBJ1-2; d_call: -; clone_size: once; v_call: TRBV7-8; cdr3_aa: CASSLASSGLDYGYTF; cdr3_nt: TGTGCCAGCAGCTTAGCCTCATCGGGGCTAGACTATGGCTACACCTTC
j_call: TRBJ1-6; d_call: TRBD1; clone_size: -; v_call: TRBV2; cdr3_aa: CARRGQGVNSPLHF; cdr3_nt: TGTGCCAGGAGAGGACAGGGAGTCAATTCACCCCTCCACTTT
j_call: TRBJ1-4; d_call: -; clone_size: once; v_call: TRBV18; cdr3_aa: CASSPGVDGGEKLFF; cdr3_nt: TGTGCCAGCTCACCAGGGGTTGACGGGGGTGAAAAACTGTTTTTT
j_call: TRBJ1-4; d_call: -; clone_size: -; v_call: TRBV6-2/TRBV6-3; cdr3_aa: CASSYSSNEKLFF; cdr3_nt: TGTGCCAGCAGTTACTCGAGTAATGAAAAACTGTTTTTT
j_call: TRBJ1-6; d_call: TRBD1; clone_size: -; v_call: TRBV27; cdr3_aa: CASRHTRDSVFPLHF; cdr3_nt: TGTGCCAGCAGACACACTCGGGACAGCGTTTTCCCCCTCCACTTT
j_call: TRBJ2-1; d_call: TRBD2; clone_size: -; v_call: TRBV4-1; cdr3_aa: CASSQVSGERGQQFF; cdr3_nt: TGCGCCAGCAGCCAAGTATCCGGTGAGCGGGGTCAGCAGTTCTTC
j_call: TRBJ1-4; d_call: -; clone_size: -; v_call: TRBV27; cdr3_aa: CASSPYGRGEKLFF; cdr3_nt: TGTGCCAGCAGCCCTTACGGACGGGGTGAAAAACTGTTTTTT